This section outlines one T cell receptor beta chain sequence together with its context. V shed 1 base and J shed 3 bases, with 17 bases lying between them. Germline loops: CDR1 SGHDT, CDR2 YYEEEE. This CDR3 has 16 residues. This entry belongs to a study of blood T cell repertoires in COVID-19. In the study overall: Acute and convalescent COVID-19 specimens originated in the United States, Italy and Spain. The cDNA or gDNA used as material had been derived from T cells, B-cell-depleted T cells, or PBMCs.

Methods used by the authors: Estimation of nucleated cell counts was performed using reference gene primer amplification. The method was immunoSEQ multiplex PCR; TCRdb's version includes in-frame clones alone and lacks a portion of them. That table gives V, J and clone size, and the DNA gave D and trimming. The sample gives around 210,000 clones, around four fifths of which show up once; about 0.91% is in the top ten. Followed longitudinally, the Seattle patients had been enrolled during active infection. Sequencing was performed on peripheral blood. The chain carries TRBV5-6 and TRBJ2-7, with D unclear. The clonotype originates from a man aged 55 to 70 with COVID-19, enrolled during active disease. CDR3 region: CASSLRGFRIDYEQYF. CDR3 DNA: TGTGCCAGCAGCTTGAGAGGTTTCCGGATTGACTACGAGCAGTACTTC.